Presented here are 14 T cell receptor beta chains from one specimen sequenced in a study of OX40 agonist ivuxolimab in advanced cancers. Using immunoSEQ multiplex PCR, the repertoire was profiled, and TCRdb retains in-frame clones only, with some absent. The data contain about 68,000 clones, about 84% of them singletons. Sequences were derived from CD4+ or CD8+ T cells sorted from blood, sampled in a trial of the OX40 agonist ivuxolimab. Receptors originate from an adult with an advanced solid tumor such as melanoma, head and neck, liver or kidney cancer.

The CDR3 loop reads CSVGGAAGQPQHF. CDR3 in DNA: TGCAGCGTTGGGGGAGCCGCCGGTCAGCCCCAGCATTTT. The rearrangement uses TRBV29-1 and TRBJ1-5, with D hard to call. This CDR3 comprises 13 residues. Germline V gene lookup returns CDR1 SQVTM and CDR2 ANQGSEA. Trimming cost V 4 bases and J 6 bases, with 13 bases left between them. Looking up the rest from reference TRBV29-1 and TRBJ1-5 gives the full variable domain: SAVISQKPSRDICQRGTSLTIQCQVDSQVTMMFWYRQQPGQSLTLIATANQGSEATYESGFVIDKFPISRPNLTFSTLTVSNMSPEDSSIYLCSVGGAAGQPQHFGDGTRLSIL.

The V call is TRBV7-2, the J call TRBJ1-2, with a tentative D call TRBD1 (5 bases). CDR3 length: 14 amino acids. The germline V gene encodes CDR1 SGHTA and CDR2 FQGNSA. The V end was cut by 5 bases, the J end by 3 bases, with 13 bases between. CDR3 bases: TGTGCCAGCAGCCCCGGGGGGGGATACTATGGCTACACCTTC. Translation: CASSPGGGYYGYTF.

V usage is TRBV10-1 and J usage is TRBJ1-3; D gene ambiguous. The CDR3 is made up of 15 amino acids. Per germline, CDR1 WNHNN and CDR2 SYGVQD (reference sequence). Trimming shortened V by 7 bases and J by 0 bases, and 13 bases separated the two germline ends. This chain's CDR3 is CASKAPSSSGNTIYF. DNA of the CDR3: TGCGCCAGCAAAGCCCCTTCGAGCTCTGGAAACACCATATATTTT.

This rearrangement joins TRBV28 to TRBJ2-1; D might be TRBD1 (5 bases). Trimming left V 6 bases short and J 3 bases short, with 9 bases between. This CDR3 contains 13 residues. Germline V gene sequence: CDR1 MDHEN, CDR2 SYDVKM. This chain's CDR3 is CASSPDSYNEQFF. In nucleotides, the CDR3 is TGTGCCAGCAGCCCAGACAGCTACAATGAGCAGTTCTTC.

The chain carries TRBV7-9 and TRBJ1-1, with no clear D. V dropped 2 bases and J dropped 8 bases, with 18 bases sitting between them. The CDR3 has 15 residues. Germline values: CDR1 SEHNR, CDR2 FQNEAQ (reference sequence). CDR3 coding DNA: TGTGCCAGCAGCTTACATTCGGGCCGAGAATCAGAAGCTTTCTTT. Amino acid sequence: CASSLHSGRESEAFF.

This clone appeared a few times. The chain has TRBV19 and TRBJ1-4; D possibly corresponds to TRBD1 (5 bases). Germline V gene sequence: CDR1 LNHDA, CDR2 SQIVND (reference sequence). Trimming removed 6 bases from V and 6 bases from J, with 11 bases in between. This CDR3 contains 13 residues. CDR3 sequence: CASSRQGYEKLFF. The CDR3 DNA follows: TGTGCCAGTAGCCGGCAGGGCTATGAAAAACTGTTTTTT.

This chain joins TRBV19 and TRBJ1-2; 9 bases match TRBD1. The germline V gene encodes CDR1 LNHDA and CDR2 SQIVND (reference sequence). Losses at the gene ends were 5 bases for V and 4 bases for J; bases not matched to a gene: 8. The CDR3 consists of 15 residues. The CDR3, as DNA: TGTGCCAGTAGTCTCAACAGGGGGCCGAGCTATGGCTACACCTTC. Encoded protein: CASSLNRGPSYGYTF. The whole variable domain, filled in from reference TRBV19 and TRBJ1-2, reads DGGITQSPKYLFRKEGQNVTLSCEQNLNHDAMYWYRQDPGQGLRLIYYSQIVNDFQKGDIAEGYSVSREKKESFPLTVTSAQKNPTAFYLCASSLNRGPSYGYTFGSGTRLTVV.

This chain links TRBV11-3 with TRBJ2-7; 7 nucleotides align to TRBD1. Looked up from germline, CDR1 is SGHNT and CDR2 is YENEEA. The CDR3 sequence is 13 residues long. J lost 7 bases, V lost 1 base, and 4 bases had no gene match. The CDR3 is CASSLGQGIEQYF. For the CDR3, the DNA is TGTGCCAGCAGCTTAGGACAGGGAATAGAGCAGTACTTC.

V usage is TRBV9 and J usage is TRBJ1-6; D is uncertain. This CDR3 is built from 13 residues. Per germline, CDR1 SGDLS and CDR2 YYNGEE. The V end was cut by 6 bases, the J end by 8 bases, with 12 bases between. The DNA for the CDR3 is TGTGCCAGCACTTTTTTGGGAGATTCACCCCTCCACTTT. Translating it yields CASTFLGDSPLHF.

As for this clone: Different DNA sequences within this sample yield the same CDR3. The chain employs TRBV5-1 and TRBJ2-3; D unclear. The germline V and J ends were trimmed by 4 bases and 4 bases, with 10 bases remaining between them. In germline, CDR1 is SGHRS, CDR2 YFSETQ. CDR3 length: 13 residues. The chain's CDR3 is CASSLRQADTQYF. The CDR3 nucleotides read TGCGCCAGCAGCCTAAGACAAGCAGATACGCAGTATTTT.

This chain uses TRBV19 with TRBJ2-1; the match to TRBD2 covers 14 bases. Per germline, CDR1 LNHDA and CDR2 SQIVND (reference sequence). The CDR3 is 18 amino acids. Trimming removed 3 bases from V and 10 bases from J; junction bases left unmatched: 14. The CDR3 region is CASSITLGLAGGWREQFF. CDR3 DNA sequence: TGTGCCAGTAGTATTACCCTAGGACTAGCGGGGGGCTGGCGGGAGCAGTTCTTC. The full variable domain, with the rest looked up from reference TRBV19 and TRBJ2-1, is DGGITQSPKYLFRKEGQNVTLSCEQNLNHDAMYWYRQDPGQGLRLIYYSQIVNDFQKGDIAEGYSVSREKKESFPLTVTSAQKNPTAFYLCASSITLGLAGGWREQFFGPGTRLTVL.

The chain has TRBV9 and TRBJ2-1; no firm D call. Germline-derived CDR1 and CDR2 are SGDLS and YYNGEE. The CDR3 is 13 amino acids. V lost 1 base to trimming and J lost 5 bases, with 7 bases between them. CDR3 amino acids: CASSVLGHNEQFF. CDR3 nucleotides: TGTGCCAGCAGCGTATTGGGCCACAATGAGCAGTTCTTC.

The V and J genes are TRBV7-2 and TRBJ1-3, with TRBD1 identical over 7 bases. Germline V CDR1 and CDR2: SGHTA, FQGNSA. This CDR3 spans 15 amino acids. V trimming: 1 base; J trimming: 4 bases; junction bases outside the gene matches: 4. CDR3 sequence reads: CASSLVRGGGNTIYF. CDR3 in DNA: TGTGCCAGCAGCTTAGTTCGAGGGGGCGGAAACACCATATATTTT.

The chain combines TRBV5-5 with TRBJ1-2; D is unclear. The CDR3 contains 13 residues. With 0 bases removed from V and 3 bases from J, the gap between germline ends came to 6 bases. Germline CDR1 SGHKS, CDR2 YYEKEE (reference sequence). CDR3 bases: TGTGCCAGCAGCTTGGTGTCAGACTATGGCTACACCTTC. This translates into CASSLVSDYGYTF.